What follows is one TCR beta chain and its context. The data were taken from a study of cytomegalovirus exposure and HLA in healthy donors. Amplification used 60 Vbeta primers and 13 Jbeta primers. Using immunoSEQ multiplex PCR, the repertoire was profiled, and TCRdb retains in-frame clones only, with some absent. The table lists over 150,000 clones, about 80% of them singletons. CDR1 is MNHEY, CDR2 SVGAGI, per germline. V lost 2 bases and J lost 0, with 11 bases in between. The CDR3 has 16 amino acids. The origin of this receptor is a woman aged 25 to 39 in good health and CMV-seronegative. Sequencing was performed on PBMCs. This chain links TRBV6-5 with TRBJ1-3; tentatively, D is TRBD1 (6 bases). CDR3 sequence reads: CASSYGGFSSGNTIYF. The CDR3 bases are TGTGCCAGCAGTTACGGGGGCTTTAGCTCTGGAAACACCATATATTTT.